This T cell receptor (beta chain) was retrieved from a study of cytomegalovirus exposure and HLA in healthy donors. Study observations and caveats: Across HLA loci, a later analysis found differing TCR association rates, with DRB1 most and HLA-C fewest.

This PCR relied on a set of 60 Vbeta primers and 13 Jbeta primers. TCRdb's table, derived via immunoSEQ multiplex PCR, lists solely in-frame clones and lacks some. The sample lists under 200,000 clones, around 75% occurring once. Germline CDR1 and CDR2: MNHEY and SVGAGI. Between the trimmed V and J ends, which lost 6 bases and 7 bases, there was a span of 21 bases. This CDR3 is 15 amino acids long. Concerning this clone: Its specificity is not known.

The receptor was derived from a woman aged 35 to 49 in good health and CMV-seropositive. Specimen: PBMCs. The chain carries TRBV6-5 and TRBJ1-2, with D unclear. The CDR3 coding sequence is TGTGCCAGCAGGCGGTCATTTAGGGCTAGCGCTGGCTACACCTTC. Its protein is CASRRSFRASAGYTF.